This T cell receptor beta chain originates from a study of control samples from healthy donors and cancer patients. The CDR3 loop spans 17 amino acids. Trimming shortened V by 5 bases and J by 0 bases, and 18 bases separated the two germline ends. The V gene's germline CDR1 is SGHNT and CDR2 YYREEE (reference sequence). Generated by immunoSEQ multiplex PCR, the TCRdb table keeps only in-frame clones and is missing some. The table records about 170,000 clones, around 90% of them present only once. The sequencing input was blood. This clonotype was obtained from a man aged 30-40 years in good health. The chain combines TRBV5-4 with TRBJ1-3; no definite D call. CDR3 sequence reads: CASSRGMDRSSGNTIYF. The DNA of the CDR3 is TGTGCCAGCAGTCGGGGAATGGACCGGAGCTCTGGAAACACCATATATTTT. Full variable domain (remainder filled in from reference TRBV5-4 and TRBJ1-3): ETGVTQSPTHLIKTRGQQVTLRCSSQSGHNTVSWYQQALGQGPQFIFQYYREEENGRGNFPPRFSGLQFPNYSSELNVNALELDDSALYLCASSRGMDRSSGNTIYFGEGSWLTVV.